This T cell receptor beta chain was recorded in a study of control samples from healthy donors and cancer patients (dated by TCRdb to about 2020). Spanning cysteine to phenylalanine, the CDR3 consists of 15 amino acids. Only the CDR3 portion is preserved as DNA: 45 bases, with reading frame beginning at the first base. Compared with germline, V lacks 4 bases and J lacks 2 bases; bases without a gene match: 2. As encoded in the germline V gene, CDR1 is SGHAT while CDR2 is FQNNGV. A word on this clone: It lacks a known antigen. No qualities accompany the bases; no much larger clone lies one base away.

Receptors were amplified or captured by the immunoSEQ multiplex PCR assay. TCRdb mirrors the immuneACCESS table, restricted to in-frame sequences. Some clones are absent from its copies; in checked studies, under half trace to an unresolved V gene, and the reason for the others is unknown. The sample data list about 31,000 clones, and approximately 94% of these were observed just once. About 6.9% of the sample belongs to the ten largest clones. The rearranged chain carries TRBV11-2 and TRBJ2-1; TRBD1 lines up with 10 middle nucleotides. Source material: blood. This receptor was identified in a man in his 60s in good health. For the CDR3, the sequence is CASSSDRGTYNEQFF. At the DNA level, the sequence is TGTGCCAGCAGCTCGGACAGGGGGACCTACAATGAGCAGTTCTTC.